Sequencing of this T cell receptor beta chain was carried out in a study of Ad26.COV2.S vaccination and SARS-CoV-2 variants. Study-wide context: Intramuscular Ad26.COV2.S doses were given once or twice, 56 days apart.

Broader study findings: Following vaccination, spike-specific CD8+ and CD4+ T cell responses reportedly exhibited substantial breadth.

Documented treatment: roughly 18 received Ad26.COV2.S at low or high dose, single or two shots; five or six received placebo; per-sample allocation not given. After the first vaccine or placebo injection, samples were drawn on day 63. In its sample, this clone was seen a few times. No antigen is known for it. Libraries were prepared by immunoSEQ multiplex PCR; TCRdb keeps only in-frame clonotypes and omits some of them. The repertoire includes some 640,000 clones, 80% to 90% of them detected once, and about 1.5% sits in the top ten. The source of this sequence is a person between 18 and 60 years old who received the Ad26.COV2.S COVID-19 vaccine or a placebo. Sequences were derived from peripheral blood, sampled in a trial of Ad26.COV2.S vaccine versus placebo.

The CDR3 loop is CAIRGTGGHYEQYF. As DNA, the CDR3 is TGTGCCATCAGAGGGACAGGGGGCCACTACGAGCAGTACTTC. V gene TRBV10-3 combines with J gene TRBJ2-7; TRBD1 matches at 12 bases. Germline-derived CDR1 and CDR2 are ENHRY and SYGVKD. The CDR3 is made up of 14 amino acids. The junction had 3 bases not matched to a gene; V was cut back by 6 bases and J by 3 bases.